This record covers a single TCR beta chain. The data derive from a study of monozygotic twins with inflammatory bowel disease. From germline, CDR1 is SGHRS and CDR2 YFSETQ. The CDR3 has 14 residues. Both the TCRalpha cDNA and the TCRbeta cDNA were taken through two nested PCRs, lasting roughly 16 and 10 cycles. TCRdb reprocessed the 5' RACE reads; each CDR3 protein has one entry and no DNA is given. The sample spans about 450,000 distinct CDR3 sequences; the ten largest clones claim about 2.4%. This clonotype originated in a human donor with ulcerative colitis or Crohn's disease, or a healthy co-twin of an affected twin (not recorded which). The sample comprised blood. The chain joins TRBV5-1 to TRBJ2-3; TCRdb calls TRBD2, which cannot be checked without DNA. The CDR3: CASSSSPGTDTQYF.